These 5 T cell receptor beta chains originate from one sample sequenced in a study of cytomegalovirus exposure and HLA in healthy donors. In the PCR, 60 Vbeta and 13 Jbeta primers were used. Repertoires were generated with immunoSEQ multiplex PCR, while TCRdb's copy carries only in-frame clones and drops some. The table lists about 160,000 clones, 60% to 80% of them singletons, with more than 3.5% in the top ten. The sample comprised PBMCs. Every receptor here comes from a man aged 25-40 years in good health and CMV-seropositive.

V gene TRBV6-5 combines with J gene TRBJ2-1, with 8 bases that match TRBD2. Losses at the gene ends were 3 bases for V and 9 bases for J; bases not matched to a gene: 4. Germline V gene data show CDR1 as MNHEY and CDR2 as SVGAGI. This CDR3 has 13 amino acids. The CDR3 loop reads CASSYRGGIEQFF. DNA of the CDR3: TGTGCCAGCAGTTATCGCGGGGGGATTGAGCAGTTCTTC.

J is TRBJ1-2 and V is TRBV14; TRBD1 matches 7 bases. This CDR3 region has 14 residues. V dropped 2 bases and J dropped 8; count of bases not matched to a gene: 8. The germline gives CDR1 SGHDN, CDR2 FVKESK. The CDR3 is CASSQLTGAEGYTF. The CDR3 nucleotides are TGTGCCAGCAGCCAACTCACAGGGGCGGAGGGCTACACCTTC.

The V call is TRBV6-1, the J call TRBJ2-7; 11 positions agree with TRBD1. The CDR3 totals 15 residues. The germline gives CDR1 MNHNS, CDR2 SASEGT. V shed 5 bases, J shed 4 bases, and the junction held 7 bases outside the gene matches. Here the CDR3 reads CASSIGTGGDYEQYF. The DNA for the CDR3 is TGTGCCAGCAGTATTGGGACAGGGGGGGATTACGAGCAGTACTTC.

The chain is built from TRBV2 and TRBJ1-5, with a possible D match to TRBD1 (6 bases). Germline-derived CDR1 and CDR2 are SNHLY and FYNNEI. Trimming removed 5 bases at V and 0 bases at J, with 8 bases between. This CDR3 spans 14 amino acids. CDR3 sequence (DNA): TGTGCCAGCAGTTGGACAGATAGCAATCAGCCCCAGCATTTT. Translation gives CASSWTDSNQPQHF.

This sequence joins TRBV7-9 and TRBJ2-5; TRBD2 might be the D (7 bases). Trimming removed 0 bases at V and 0 bases at J, with 14 bases between. The CDR3 sequence is 17 residues long. Germline V gives CDR1 SEHNR, CDR2 FQNEAQ (reference sequence). The CDR3 loop is CASSLAGAGAYQETQYF. Written as DNA, the CDR3 is TGTGCCAGCAGCTTAGCGGGGGCGGGGGCCTACCAAGAGACCCAGTACTTC.